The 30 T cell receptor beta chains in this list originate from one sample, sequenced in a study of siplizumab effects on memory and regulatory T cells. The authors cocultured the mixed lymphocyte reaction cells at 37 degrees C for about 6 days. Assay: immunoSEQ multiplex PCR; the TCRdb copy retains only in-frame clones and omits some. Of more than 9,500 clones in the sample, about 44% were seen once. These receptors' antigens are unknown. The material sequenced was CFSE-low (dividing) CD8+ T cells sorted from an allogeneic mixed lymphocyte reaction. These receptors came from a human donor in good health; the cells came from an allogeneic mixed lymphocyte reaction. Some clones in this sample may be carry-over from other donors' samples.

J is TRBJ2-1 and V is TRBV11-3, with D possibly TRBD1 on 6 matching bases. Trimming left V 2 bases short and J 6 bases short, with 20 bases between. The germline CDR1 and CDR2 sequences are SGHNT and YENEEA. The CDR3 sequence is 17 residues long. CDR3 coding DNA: TGTGCCAGCAGCTTACATCGGTACCTACAGGGTAGCAATGAGCAGTTCTTC. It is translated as CASSLHRYLQGSNEQFF.

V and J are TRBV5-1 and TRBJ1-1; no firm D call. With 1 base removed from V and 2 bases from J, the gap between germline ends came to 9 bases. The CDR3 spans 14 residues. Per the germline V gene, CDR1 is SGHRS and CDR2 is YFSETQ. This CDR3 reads CASSLLWSNTEAFF. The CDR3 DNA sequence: TGCGCCAGCAGCTTGCTTTGGAGTAACACTGAAGCTTTCTTT.

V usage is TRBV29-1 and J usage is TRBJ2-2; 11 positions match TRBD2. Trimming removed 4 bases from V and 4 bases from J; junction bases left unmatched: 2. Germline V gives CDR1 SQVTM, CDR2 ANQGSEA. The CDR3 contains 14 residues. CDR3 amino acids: CSVVGTSGTGELFF. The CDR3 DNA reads TGCAGCGTTGTGGGGACTAGCGGCACCGGGGAGCTGTTTTTT.

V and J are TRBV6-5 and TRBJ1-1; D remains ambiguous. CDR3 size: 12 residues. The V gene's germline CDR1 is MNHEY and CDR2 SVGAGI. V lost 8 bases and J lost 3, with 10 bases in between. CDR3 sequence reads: CASGRLDTEAFF. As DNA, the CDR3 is TGTGCCAGCGGACGTTTGGACACTGAAGCTTTCTTT.

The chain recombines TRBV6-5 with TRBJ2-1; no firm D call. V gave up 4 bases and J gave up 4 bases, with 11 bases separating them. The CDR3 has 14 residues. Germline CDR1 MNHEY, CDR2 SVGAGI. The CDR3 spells CASSWATAYNEQFF. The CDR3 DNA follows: TGTGCCAGCAGTTGGGCGACGGCTTACAATGAGCAGTTCTTC.

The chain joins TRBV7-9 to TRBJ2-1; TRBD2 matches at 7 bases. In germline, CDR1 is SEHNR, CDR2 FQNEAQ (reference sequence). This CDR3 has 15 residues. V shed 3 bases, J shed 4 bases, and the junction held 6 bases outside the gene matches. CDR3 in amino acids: CASSLPSGLYNEQFF. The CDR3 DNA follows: TGTGCCAGCAGCTTGCCTAGCGGACTTTACAATGAGCAGTTCTTC. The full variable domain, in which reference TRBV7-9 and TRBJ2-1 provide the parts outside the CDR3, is DTGVSQNPRHKITKRGQNVTFRCDPISEHNRLYWYRQTLGQGPEFLTYFQNEAQLEKSRLLSDRFSAERPKGSFSTLEIQRTEQGDSAMYLCASSLPSGLYNEQFFGPGTRLTVL.

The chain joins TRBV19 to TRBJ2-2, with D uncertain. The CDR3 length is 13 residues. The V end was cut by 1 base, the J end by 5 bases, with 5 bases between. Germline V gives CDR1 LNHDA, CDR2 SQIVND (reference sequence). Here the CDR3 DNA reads TGTGCCAGTAGTATAGCGGGTACCGGGGAGCTGTTTTTT. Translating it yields CASSIAGTGELFF.

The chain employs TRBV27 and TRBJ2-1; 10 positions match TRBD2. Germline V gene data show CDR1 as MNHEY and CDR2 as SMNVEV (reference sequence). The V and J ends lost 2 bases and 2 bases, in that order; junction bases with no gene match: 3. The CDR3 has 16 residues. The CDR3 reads CASSLTTSGAYNEQFF. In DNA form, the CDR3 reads TGTGCCAGCAGTTTAACAACTAGCGGGGCCTACAATGAGCAGTTCTTC.

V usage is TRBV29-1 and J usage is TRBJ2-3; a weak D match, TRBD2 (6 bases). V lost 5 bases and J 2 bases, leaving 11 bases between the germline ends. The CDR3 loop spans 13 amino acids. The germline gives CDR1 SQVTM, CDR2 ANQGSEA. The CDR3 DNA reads TGCAGCGTTTTTGGCGGGGCCACAGATACGCAGTATTTT. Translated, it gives CSVFGGATDTQYF.

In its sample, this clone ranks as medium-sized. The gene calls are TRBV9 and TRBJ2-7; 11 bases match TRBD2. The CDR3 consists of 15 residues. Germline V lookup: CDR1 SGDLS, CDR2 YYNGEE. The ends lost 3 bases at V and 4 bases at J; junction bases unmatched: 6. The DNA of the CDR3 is TGTGCCAGCAGCGCCAGCACTAGCGGGGGATACGAGCAGTACTTC. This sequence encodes CASSASTSGGYEQYF.

Here the CDR3 reads CASSGLVGYEQYF. The CDR3 DNA reads TGTGCCAGCAGTGGACTAGTGGGGTACGAGCAGTACTTC. The chain combines TRBV27 with TRBJ2-7; TRBD2 aligns across 7 bases. With 5 bases clipped from V and 4 bases from J, the junction kept 5 bases outside the gene matches. CDR3 length equals 13 residues. Germline assignment: CDR1 MNHEY and CDR2 SMNVEV (reference sequence).

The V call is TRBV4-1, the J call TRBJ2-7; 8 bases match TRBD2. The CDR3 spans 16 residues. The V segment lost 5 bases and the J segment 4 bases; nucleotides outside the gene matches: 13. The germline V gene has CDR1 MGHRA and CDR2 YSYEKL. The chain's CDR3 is CASSSSSGTLSYEQYF. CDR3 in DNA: TGCGCCAGCAGCAGCAGTAGCGGGACGCTTTCGTACGAGCAGTACTTC.

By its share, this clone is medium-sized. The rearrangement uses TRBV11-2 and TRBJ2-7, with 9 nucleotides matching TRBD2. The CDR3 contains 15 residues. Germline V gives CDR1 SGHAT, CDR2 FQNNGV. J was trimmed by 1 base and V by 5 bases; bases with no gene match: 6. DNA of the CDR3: TGTGCCAGCAGCGTCCTTAGCGGGAGTTCCTACGAGCAGTACTTC. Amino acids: CASSVLSGSSYEQYF.

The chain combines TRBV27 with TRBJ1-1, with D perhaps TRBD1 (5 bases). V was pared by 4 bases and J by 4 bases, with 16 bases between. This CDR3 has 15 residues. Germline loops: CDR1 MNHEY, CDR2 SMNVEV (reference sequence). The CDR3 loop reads CASSWTPSGPTEAFF. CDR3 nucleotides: TGTGCCAGCAGTTGGACCCCCTCAGGGCCCACTGAAGCTTTCTTT.

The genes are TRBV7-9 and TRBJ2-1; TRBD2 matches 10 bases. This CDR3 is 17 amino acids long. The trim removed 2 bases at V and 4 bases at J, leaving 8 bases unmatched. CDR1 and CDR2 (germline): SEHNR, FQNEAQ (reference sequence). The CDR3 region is CASSLLKASGSYNEQFF. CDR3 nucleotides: TGTGCCAGCAGCTTACTAAAGGCTAGCGGGAGTTACAATGAGCAGTTCTTC. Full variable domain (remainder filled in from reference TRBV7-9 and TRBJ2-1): DTGVSQNPRHKITKRGQNVTFRCDPISEHNRLYWYRQTLGQGPEFLTYFQNEAQLEKSRLLSDRFSAERPKGSFSTLEIQRTEQGDSAMYLCASSLLKASGSYNEQFFGPGTRLTVL.

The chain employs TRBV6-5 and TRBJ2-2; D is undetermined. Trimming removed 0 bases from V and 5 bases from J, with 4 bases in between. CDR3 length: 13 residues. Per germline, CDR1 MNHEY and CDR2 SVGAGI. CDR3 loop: CASSYSETGELFF. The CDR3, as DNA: TGTGCCAGCAGTTACTCGGAAACCGGGGAGCTGTTTTTT.

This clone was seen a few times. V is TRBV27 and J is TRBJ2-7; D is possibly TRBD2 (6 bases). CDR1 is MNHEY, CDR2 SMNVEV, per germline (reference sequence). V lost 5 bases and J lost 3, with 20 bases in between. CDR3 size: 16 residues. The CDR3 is CASSLSTPGLYYEQYF. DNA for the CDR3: TGTGCCAGCAGTCTCTCAACCCCGGGACTGTACTACGAGCAGTACTTC.

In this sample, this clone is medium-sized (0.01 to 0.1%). The CDR3 loop is CATEDRNIQYF. CDR3 coding DNA: TGTGCCACCGAGGACAGGAACATTCAGTACTTC. The rearrangement uses TRBV10-3 and TRBJ2-4; 7 bases align to TRBD1. V dropped 10 bases and J dropped 7; count of bases not matched to a gene: 4. CDR1 is ENHRY and CDR2 is SYGVKD in the germline V gene. The CDR3 has 11 amino acids.

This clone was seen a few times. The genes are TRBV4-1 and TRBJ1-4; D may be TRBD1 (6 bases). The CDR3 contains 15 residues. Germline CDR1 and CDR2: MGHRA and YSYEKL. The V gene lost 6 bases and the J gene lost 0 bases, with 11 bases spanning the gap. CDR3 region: CASSLGTTTNEKLFF. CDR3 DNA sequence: TGCGCCAGCAGTCTCGGGACAACAACTAATGAAAAACTGTTTTTT.

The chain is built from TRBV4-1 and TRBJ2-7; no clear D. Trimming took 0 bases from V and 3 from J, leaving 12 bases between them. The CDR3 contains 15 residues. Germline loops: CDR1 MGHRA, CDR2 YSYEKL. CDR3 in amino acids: CASSQESSRYYEQYF. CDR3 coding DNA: TGCGCCAGCAGCCAAGAGAGTTCCCGCTACTACGAGCAGTACTTC.

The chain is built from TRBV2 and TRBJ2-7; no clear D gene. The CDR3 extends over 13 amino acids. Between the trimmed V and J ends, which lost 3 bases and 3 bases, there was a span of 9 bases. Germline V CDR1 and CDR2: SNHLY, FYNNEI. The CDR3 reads CASSEESFYEQYF. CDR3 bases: TGTGCCAGCAGTGAGGAATCTTTCTACGAGCAGTACTTC.

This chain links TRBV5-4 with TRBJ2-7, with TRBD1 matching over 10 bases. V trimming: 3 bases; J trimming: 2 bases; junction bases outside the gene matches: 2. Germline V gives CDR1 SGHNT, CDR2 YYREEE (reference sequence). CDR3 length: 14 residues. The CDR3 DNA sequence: TGTGCCAGCAGCTGGGGGACAGGGGCCTACGAGCAGTACTTC. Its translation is CASSWGTGAYEQYF.

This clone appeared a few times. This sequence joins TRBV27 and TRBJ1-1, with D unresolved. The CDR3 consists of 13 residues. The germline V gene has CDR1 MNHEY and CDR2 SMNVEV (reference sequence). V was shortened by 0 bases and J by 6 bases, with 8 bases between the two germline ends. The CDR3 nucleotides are TGTGCCAGCAGTTTATCGAGGGCCTCTGAAGCTTTCTTT. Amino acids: CASSLSRASEAFF.

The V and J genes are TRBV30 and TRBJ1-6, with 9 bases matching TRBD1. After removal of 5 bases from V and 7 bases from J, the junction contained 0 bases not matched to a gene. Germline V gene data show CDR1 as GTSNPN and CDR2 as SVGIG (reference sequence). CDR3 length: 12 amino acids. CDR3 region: CAWGQGNSPLHF. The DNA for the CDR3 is TGTGCCTGGGGACAGGGGAATTCACCCCTCCACTTT.

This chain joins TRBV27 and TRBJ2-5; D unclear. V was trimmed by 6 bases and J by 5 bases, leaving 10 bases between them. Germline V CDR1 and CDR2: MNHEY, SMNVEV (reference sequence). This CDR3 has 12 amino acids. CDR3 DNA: TGTGCCAGCAGCCGCCCAATGGAGACCCAGTACTTC. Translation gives CASSRPMETQYF.

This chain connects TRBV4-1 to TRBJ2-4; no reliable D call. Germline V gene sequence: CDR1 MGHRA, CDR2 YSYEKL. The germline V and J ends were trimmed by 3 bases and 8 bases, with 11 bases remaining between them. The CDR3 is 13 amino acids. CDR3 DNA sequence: TGCGCCAGCAGCCATGCCCGTATGGACATTCAGTACTTC. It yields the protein CASSHARMDIQYF.

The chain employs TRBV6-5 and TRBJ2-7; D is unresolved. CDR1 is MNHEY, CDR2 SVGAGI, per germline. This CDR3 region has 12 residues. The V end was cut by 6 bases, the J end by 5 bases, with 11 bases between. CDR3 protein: CASSANPNEQYF. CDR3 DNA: TGTGCCAGCAGCGCGAATCCCAACGAGCAGTACTTC.

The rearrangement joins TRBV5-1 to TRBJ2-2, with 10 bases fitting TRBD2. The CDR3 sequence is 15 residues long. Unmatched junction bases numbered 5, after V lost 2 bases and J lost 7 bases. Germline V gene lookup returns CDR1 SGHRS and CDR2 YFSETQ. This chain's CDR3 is CASSFLAGAVGELFF. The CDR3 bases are TGCGCCAGCAGCTTTCTAGCGGGAGCGGTCGGGGAGCTGTTTTTT.

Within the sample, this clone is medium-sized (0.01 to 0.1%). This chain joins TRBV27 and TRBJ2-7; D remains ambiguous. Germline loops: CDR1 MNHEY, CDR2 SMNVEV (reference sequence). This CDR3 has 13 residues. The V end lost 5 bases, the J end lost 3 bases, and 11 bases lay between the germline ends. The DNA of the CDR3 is TGTGCCAGCAGTCCCGGAGTCTTCTACGAGCAGTACTTC. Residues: CASSPGVFYEQYF.

The CDR3: CSVGLPVSYEQYF. The CDR3 coding sequence is TGCAGCGTTGGTCTGCCGGTCTCCTACGAGCAGTACTTC. The chain recombines TRBV29-1 with TRBJ2-7, with D unclear. The CDR3 length is 13 residues. The ends were cut back, 4 bases at V and 0 bases at J, with 10 bases in the middle. Germline assignment: CDR1 SQVTM and CDR2 ANQGSEA.